What follows are 11 T cell receptor beta chains derived from one specimen sequenced in a study of T cell changes during pregnancy in multiple sclerosis. Some clones are missing from TCRdb's copy, which holds only in-frame ones; the method was immunoSEQ multiplex PCR. Here the sample spans roughly 38,000 clones, under 95% being singletons. Source: CD4+ T cells from peripheral blood mononuclear cells, taken in the second trimester of pregnancy. The receptors derive from a female donor in good health, enrolled as a control in a pregnancy study.

In nucleotides, the CDR3 is TGTGCCAGCAAAGGGAACAGGGGGAGGAAAGGAGAAGCTTTCTTT. Encoded protein: CASKGNRGRKGEAFF. The chain employs TRBV11-1 and TRBJ1-1; 8 bases align to TRBD1. CDR3 size: 15 residues. CDR1 is SGHAT and CDR2 is FQDESV in the germline V gene (reference sequence). J was trimmed by 8 bases and V by 7 bases; bases with no gene match: 15.

The rearrangement uses TRBV7-2 and TRBJ2-5, with D uncertain. The CDR3 is 14 residues long. Per germline, CDR1 SGHTA and CDR2 FQGNSA. Trimming shortened V by 0 bases and J by 2 bases, and 7 bases separated the two germline ends. Here the CDR3 reads CASSLARIQETQYF. In DNA, the CDR3 is TGTGCCAGCAGCTTAGCGCGTATACAAGAGACCCAGTACTTC.

The chain has TRBV4-1 and TRBJ1-3; D not resolved. This CDR3 is 15 amino acids long. CDR1 is MGHRA, CDR2 YSYEKL, per germline. The ends were cut back, 1 base at V and 2 bases at J, with 9 bases in the middle. The DNA of the CDR3 is TGCGCCAGCAGCCAAGGTCGGGGTACTGGAAACACCATATATTTT. This gives the protein CASSQGRGTGNTIYF.

The chain carries TRBV6-5 and TRBJ1-4; 8 nucleotides match TRBD1. The germline gives CDR1 MNHEY, CDR2 SVGAGI. The CDR3 extends over 15 amino acids. V shed 6 bases and J 7 bases; nucleotides not matched to a gene: 10. CDR3 in DNA: TGTGCCAGCAGACGTGACAGGGGACGGTCTGAAAAACTGTTTTTT. Translated, it gives CASRRDRGRSEKLFF.

The rearrangement uses TRBV7-9 and TRBJ1-1, with 9 bases matching TRBD1. The V gene's germline CDR1 is SEHNR and CDR2 FQNEAQ (reference sequence). J was trimmed by 0 bases and V by 6 bases; bases with no gene match: 8. CDR3 size: 16 residues. The CDR3, as DNA: TGTGCCAGCAGACGCCCGGGGACAGGGATGAACACTGAAGCTTTCTTT. Amino acids: CASRRPGTGMNTEAFF.

The J gene is TRBJ2-2, the V gene TRBV19; TRBD2 matches at 8 bases. The V segment lost 3 bases and the J segment 1 base; nucleotides outside the gene matches: 4. Germline CDR1 reads LNHDA; CDR2 reads SQIVND (reference sequence). The CDR3 consists of 16 residues. The CDR3 region is CASSIKAGGNTGELFF. In nucleotides, the CDR3 is TGTGCCAGTAGTATTAAGGCGGGGGGGAACACCGGGGAGCTGTTTTTT.

This sequence joins TRBV6-5 and TRBJ1-4; no clear D. Germline-derived CDR1 and CDR2 are MNHEY and SVGAGI. V lost 2 bases and J 10 bases, leaving 5 bases between the germline ends. The CDR3 is 11 amino acids. For the CDR3, the DNA is TGTGCCAGCAGTTACGCAGGAAAACTGTTTTTT. Protein sequence: CASSYAGKLFF.

This chain links TRBV7-3 with TRBJ2-4; 9 positions match TRBD1. Germline V CDR1 and CDR2: SGHTA, FQGTGA. This CDR3 comprises 15 residues. V lost 2 bases, J lost 6 bases, and 5 bases stayed unmatched. CDR3 region: CASSLGGTGRNIQYF. The DNA for the CDR3 is TGTGCCAGCAGCTTAGGTGGGACAGGGCGAAACATTCAGTACTTC. Filled out from reference TRBV7-3 and TRBJ2-4, the complete variable domain reads GAGVSQTPSNKVTEKGKYVELRCDPISGHTALYWYRQSLGQGPEFLIYFQGTGAADDSGLPNDRFFAVRPEGSVSTLKIQRTERGDSAVYLCASSLGGTGRNIQYFGAGTRLSVL.

This clone was recorded only once. The chain joins TRBV7-2 to TRBJ2-5; D might be TRBD2 (5 bases). Germline V CDR1 and CDR2: SGHTA, FQGNSA. The CDR3 has 16 residues. Trimming shortened V by 2 bases and J by 5 bases, and 18 bases separated the two germline ends. In DNA, the CDR3 is TGTGCCAGCAGCTTACACCCCTGGCCCGGGAAGGAGACCCAGTACTTC. Amino acids: CASSLHPWPGKETQYF.

The rearrangement links TRBV5-1 to TRBJ2-5; 12 bases agree with TRBD2. CDR3 length: 18 residues. Trimming at V came to 0 bases and at J to 5 bases, leaving 11 bases not matched to a gene. From germline, CDR1 is SGHRS and CDR2 YFSETQ. CDR3 sequence (DNA): TGCGCCAGCAGCTTGGGGTGGACTAGCGGGGCGACGGGGGAGACCCAGTACTTC. This encodes CASSLGWTSGATGETQYF.

The J gene is TRBJ2-2, the V gene TRBV14; D gene uncertain. CDR1 and CDR2 (germline): SGHDN, FVKESK. The V and J ends lost 0 bases and 2 bases respectively, with 7 bases between them. This CDR3 comprises 15 residues. DNA of the CDR3: TGTGCCAGCAGCCAAGATAGGAGAAACACCGGGGAGCTGTTTTTT. Residues: CASSQDRRNTGELFF. The complete variable domain, with remaining parts taken from reference TRBV14 and TRBJ2-2, reads EAGVTQFPSHSVIEKGQTVTLRCDPISGHDNLYWYRRVMGKEIKFLLHFVKESKQDESGMPNNRFLAERTGGTYSTLKVQPAELEDSGVYFCASSQDRRNTGELFFGEGSRLTVL.